A selection of T cell receptor beta chains follows, all from one sample in a study of T cell clonotyping in hematopoietic cell transplantation. Sequencing was performed with immunoSEQ multiplex PCR; in TCRdb, only in-frame clones are kept and a portion is missing. The data hold about 18,000 clones, with roughly 88% observed a single time. The material sequenced was peripheral blood mononuclear cells, taken before stem cell transplant. The receptors stem from a man aged 50-59 years with acute myeloid leukemia. Some clones in this sample may be carry-over from other donors' samples. The CDR3 runs from the conserved cysteine through the conserved F or W. Each record gives: V gene, J gene, D gene, clone size, CDR3 protein, CDR3 DNA. D genes are given only for firm matches. Where a row states a size, it is once, few, many or the class of an expanded clone; other rows omit it.

>TRBV13|TRBJ2-7|-|-
CASSLGYSSYEQYF
TGTGCCAGCAGCTTAGGTTACAGCTCCTACGAGCAGTACTTC
>TRBV6-5|TRBJ2-7|-|-
CASGYEQYF
TGTGCCAGCGGCTACGAGCAGTACTTC
>TRBV7-2|TRBJ1-1|-|few
CASSGGMNTEAFF
TGTGCCAGCAGCGGCGGGATGAACACTGAAGCTTTCTTT
>TRBV5-5|TRBJ2-5|TRBD1|-
CASSLLRGGGQETQYF
TGTGCCAGCAGCTTGCTCCGAGGGGGCGGACAAGAGACCCAGTACTTC
>TRBV5-6|TRBJ2-7|-|-
CASSLGAYYEQYF
TGTGCCAGCAGCTTGGGCGCCTACTACGAGCAGTACTTC
>TRBV2|TRBJ1-3|-|-
CASNFYSGNTIYF
TGTGCCAGCAATTTTTACTCTGGAAACACCATATATTTT
>TRBV4-1|TRBJ2-1|TRBD1|few
CASSQRDLTGGPYNEQFF
TGCGCCAGCAGCCAAAGGGACCTGACAGGGGGTCCCTACAATGAGCAGTTCTTC
>TRBV30|TRBJ2-3|-|-
CAWSVLGEGTQYF
TGTGCCTGGAGTGTACTAGGGGAAGGTACGCAGTATTTT
>TRBV7-2|TRBJ2-3|-|once
CASSLYGASTDTQYF
TGTGCCAGCAGCTTATATGGGGCGAGCACAGATACGCAGTATTTT
>TRBV7-2|TRBJ2-7|-|-
CASSLRRGPYEQYF
TGTGCCAGCAGCTTACGGCGAGGACCATACGAGCAGTACTTC
>TRBV6-1|TRBJ2-7|TRBD2|-
CASRERTSGGLYEQYF
TGTGCCAGCAGGGAACGCACTAGCGGGGGACTCTACGAGCAGTACTTC
>TRBV6-5|TRBJ1-2|-|-
CASRGEGGAYYGYTF
TGTGCCAGCAGAGGCGAGGGGGGGGCCTACTATGGCTACACCTTC
>TRBV2|TRBJ2-3|TRBD1|few
CASSETGVGTDTQYF
TGTGCCAGCAGTGAAACAGGGGTTGGCACAGATACGCAGTATTTT
>TRBV6-1|TRBJ1-1|-|-
CASSERSLAPNTEAFF
TGTGCCAGCAGTGAACGATCCCTAGCCCCCAACACTGAAGCTTTCTTT
>TRBV27|TRBJ1-5|-|-
CASSLGVGTYSNQPQHF
TGTGCCAGCAGTTTGGGGGTTGGTACTTATAGCAATCAGCCCCAGCATTTT
>TRBV6-6|TRBJ2-5|TRBD1|-
CASRVQGQGSGETQYF
TGTGCCAGCAGAGTACAGGGGCAGGGTTCGGGAGAGACCCAGTACTTC
>TRBV6-5|TRBJ1-2|-|-
CASRLITGNGYTF
TGTGCCAGCAGACTCATAACAGGGAACGGCTACACCTTC
>TRBV7-8|TRBJ2-2|-|-
CASSLAAVNTGELFF
TGTGCCAGCAGCTTAGCGGCGGTTAACACCGGGGAGCTGTTTTTT
>TRBV19|TRBJ1-5|TRBD1|-
CASTGTGGNQPQHF
TGTGCCAGTACTGGGACAGGGGGCAATCAGCCCCAGCATTTT
>TRBV5-1|TRBJ2-7|-|once
CASSFGNPSYEQYF
TGCGCCAGCAGCTTCGGGAATCCTTCCTACGAGCAGTACTTC
>TRBV28|TRBJ1-2|TRBD1|-
CASSSGQATYGYTF
TGTGCCAGCAGTTCGGGACAGGCGACCTATGGCTACACCTTC
>TRBV7-8|TRBJ1-2|-|-
CASSLGAGYTF
TGTGCCAGCAGCTTAGGAGCGGGCTACACCTTC
>TRBV29-1|TRBJ2-7|TRBD1|-
CSARSTGGSSGEQYF
TGCAGCGCGAGATCCACAGGGGGGTCGTCGGGCGAGCAGTACTTC
>TRBV30|TRBJ2-7|-|-
CAWSVPTPTGYEQYF
TGTGCCTGGAGTGTCCCGACTCCCACTGGGTACGAGCAGTACTTC
>TRBV28|TRBJ1-6|-|-
CASSGTLNFNSPLHF
TGTGCCAGCTCCGGGACATTAAATTTTAATTCACCCCTCCACTTT
>TRBV10-2|TRBJ1-2|-|-
CASSERGADYGYTF
TGCGCCAGCAGTGAGCGGGGGGCCGACTATGGCTACACCTTC
>TRBV9|TRBJ1-4|-|-
CASSGPGTRGEKLFF
TGTGCCAGCAGTGGACCCGGGACGCGGGGGGAAAAACTGTTTTTT
>TRBV5-4|TRBJ1-3|-|-
CASSLGQNLGNTIYF
TGTGCCAGCAGCTTGGGGCAGAACCTAGGAAACACCATATATTTT
>TRBV19|TRBJ1-2|-|-
CASSLTGQTFYGYTF
TGTGCCAGTAGCTTAACCGGACAGACTTTCTATGGCTACACCTTC
>TRBV7-3|TRBJ2-5|TRBD2|-
CASSAGGLGYQYF
TGTGCCAGCAGCGCGGGGGGGCTGGGCTACCAGTACTTC
>TRBV5-1|TRBJ1-1|-|-
CASSLAGVDTEAFF
TGCGCCAGCAGCTTGGCCGGGGTGGACACTGAAGCTTTCTTT
>TRBV27|TRBJ1-1|-|-
CASRSKTGLFGNTEAFF
TGTGCCAGCAGATCGAAGACGGGATTGTTCGGGAACACTGAAGCTTTCTTT
>TRBV6-5|TRBJ2-7|-|-
CASFRDTSYEQYF
TGTGCCAGCTTTAGGGACACCTCCTACGAGCAGTACTTC
>TRBV2|TRBJ2-1|-|-
CASSDGDSYNEQFF
TGTGCCAGCAGTGACGGGGACTCCTACAATGAGCAGTTCTTC
>TRBV7-2|TRBJ2-7|-|few
CASSRDASSYEQYF
TGTGCCAGCAGTAGGGACGCCTCCTCCTACGAGCAGTACTTC
>TRBV7-8|TRBJ2-1|TRBD1|-
CASSSRGPSYNEQFF
TGTGCCAGCAGCAGCAGGGGGCCCTCCTACAATGAGCAGTTCTTC
>TRBV6-1|TRBJ2-2|-|-
CASSVGPNTGELFF
TGTGCCAGCAGTGTGGGACCCAACACCGGGGAGCTGTTTTTT
>TRBV10-2|TRBJ2-7|-|-
CASSEGQGRYEQYF
TGCGCCAGCAGTGAAGGGCAGGGTCGGTACGAGCAGTACTTC
>TRBV7-8|TRBJ1-2|-|-
CASSSSTGRGYTF
TGTGCCAGCAGCTCGTCGACAGGACGTGGCTACACCTTC
>TRBV19|TRBJ2-2|-|-
CASTDTNTGELFF
TGTGCCAGTACAGACACCAACACCGGGGAGCTGTTTTTT
>TRBV4-3|TRBJ1-2|-|-
CASSQDRSGRGYTF
TGCGCCAGCAGCCAAGATCGATCAGGACGCGGCTACACCTTC
>TRBV2|TRBJ1-1|-|-
CATRGREAFF
TGTGCCACTCGGGGCCGGGAAGCTTTCTTT